The present T cell receptor beta chain was sequenced within a study of cytomegalovirus exposure and HLA in healthy donors. The count of this clone is one. Its target is not known. The PCR had 60 Vbeta and 13 Jbeta primers. Sequencing was performed with immunoSEQ multiplex PCR; in TCRdb, only in-frame clones are kept and a portion is missing. This table has 55,000 to 65,000 clones, 80% appearing once. General study findings and limits: Among TCR beta chains, those listed as cytomegalovirus-associated numbered more than 150. Diagnosis of cytomegalovirus status made by the classifier reportedly showed high specificity and sensitivity. It was shown in a later analysis that HLA-associated TCR beta chains were more clonally expanded than other, equally common chains.

Germline-derived CDR1 and CDR2 are LNHDA and SQIVND (reference sequence). V lost 2 bases and J 0 bases, leaving 8 bases between the germline ends. The CDR3 consists of 16 residues. The sample was PBMCs. The chain employs TRBV19 and TRBJ1-6; D possibly corresponds to TRBD1 (6 bases). The origin of this receptor is a male donor in good health and CMV-seronegative. Written as DNA, the CDR3 is TGTGCCAGTAGTATAACAGGGAGCTCCTATAATTCACCCCTCCACTTT. Translating gives CASSITGSSYNSPLHF.